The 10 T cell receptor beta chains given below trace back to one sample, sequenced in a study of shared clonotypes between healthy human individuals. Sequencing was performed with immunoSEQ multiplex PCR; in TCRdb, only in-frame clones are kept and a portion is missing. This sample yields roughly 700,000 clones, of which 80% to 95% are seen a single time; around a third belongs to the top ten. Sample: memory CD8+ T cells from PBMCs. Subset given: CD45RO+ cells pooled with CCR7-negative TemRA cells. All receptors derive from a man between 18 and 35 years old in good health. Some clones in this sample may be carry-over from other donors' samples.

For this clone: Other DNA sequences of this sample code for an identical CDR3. DNA for the CDR3: TGTGCCAGCAGTTACAGGGTCGGGACTGAAGCTTTCTTT. Its protein is CASSYRVGTEAFF. V usage is TRBV6-5 and J usage is TRBJ1-1; D gene ambiguous. Germline CDR1 reads MNHEY; CDR2 reads SVGAGI. V lost 2 bases and J 5 bases, leaving 9 bases between the germline ends. This CDR3 has 13 residues.

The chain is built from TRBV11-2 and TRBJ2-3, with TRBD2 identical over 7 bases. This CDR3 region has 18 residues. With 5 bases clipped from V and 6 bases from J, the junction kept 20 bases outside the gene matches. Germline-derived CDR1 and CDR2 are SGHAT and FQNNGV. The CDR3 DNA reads TGTGCCAGCAGCGCCCGATTGTATCCTAGCGGCCTCCATGATACGCAGTATTTT. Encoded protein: CASSARLYPSGLHDTQYF.

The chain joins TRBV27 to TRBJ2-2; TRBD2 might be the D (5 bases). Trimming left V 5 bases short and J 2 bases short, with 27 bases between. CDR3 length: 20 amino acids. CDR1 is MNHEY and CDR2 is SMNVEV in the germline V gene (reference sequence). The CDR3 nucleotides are TGTGCCAGCAGTCCCGGGGAGTCGGCAGGTCGTGTTTATAACACCGGGGAGCTGTTTTTT. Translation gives CASSPGESAGRVYNTGELFF.

The CDR3 reads CASSQHEVGYEQYF. DNA of the CDR3: TGCGCCAGCAGCCAACATGAGGTTGGCTACGAGCAGTACTTC. The rearrangement joins TRBV4-1 to TRBJ2-7; D not resolved. Germline loops: CDR1 MGHRA, CDR2 YSYEKL. The V end lost 2 bases, the J end lost 3 bases, and 11 bases lay between the germline ends. The CDR3 runs to 14 residues.

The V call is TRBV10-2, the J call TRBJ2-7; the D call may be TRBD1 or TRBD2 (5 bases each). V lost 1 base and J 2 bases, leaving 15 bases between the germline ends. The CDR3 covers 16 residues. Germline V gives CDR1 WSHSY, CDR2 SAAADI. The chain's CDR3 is CASSEFGAGPPYEQYF. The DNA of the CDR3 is TGCGCCAGCAGTGAGTTCGGGGCAGGGCCCCCCTACGAGCAGTACTTC.

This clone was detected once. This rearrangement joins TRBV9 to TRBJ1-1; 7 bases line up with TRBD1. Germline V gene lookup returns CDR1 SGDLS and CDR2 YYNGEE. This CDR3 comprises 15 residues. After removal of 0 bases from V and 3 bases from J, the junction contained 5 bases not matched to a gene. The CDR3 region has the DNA TGTGCCAGCAGCGTAGAAGACAGGGTAGACACTGAAGCTTTCTTT. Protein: CASSVEDRVDTEAFF. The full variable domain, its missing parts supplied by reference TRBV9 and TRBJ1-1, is DSGVTQTPKHLITATGQRVTLRCSPRSGDLSVYWYQQSLDQGLQFLIQYYNGEERAKGNILERFSAQQFPDLHSELNLSSLELGDSALYFCASSVEDRVDTEAFFGQGTRLTVV.

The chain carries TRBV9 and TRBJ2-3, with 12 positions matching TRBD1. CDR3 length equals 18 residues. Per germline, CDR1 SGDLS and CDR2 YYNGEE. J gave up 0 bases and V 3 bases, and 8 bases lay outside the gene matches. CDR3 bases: TGTGCCAGCAGCGAGGGGGACAGGGGGCTGGATAGCACAGATACGCAGTATTTT. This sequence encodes CASSEGDRGLDSTDTQYF.

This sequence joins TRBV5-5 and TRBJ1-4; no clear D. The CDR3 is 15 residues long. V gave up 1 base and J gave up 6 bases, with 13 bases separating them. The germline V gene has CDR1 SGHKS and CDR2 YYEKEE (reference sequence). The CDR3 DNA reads TGTGCCAGCAGCTTGTACGGGCGAAGGGATGAAAAACTGTTTTTT. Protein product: CASSLYGRRDEKLFF.

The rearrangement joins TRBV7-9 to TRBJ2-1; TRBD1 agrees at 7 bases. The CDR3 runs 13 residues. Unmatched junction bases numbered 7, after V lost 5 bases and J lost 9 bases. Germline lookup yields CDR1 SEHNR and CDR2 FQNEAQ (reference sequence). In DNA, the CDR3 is TGTGCCAGCAGCCCCACCAGGGGGAGTGAGCAGTTCTTC. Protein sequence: CASSPTRGSEQFF.

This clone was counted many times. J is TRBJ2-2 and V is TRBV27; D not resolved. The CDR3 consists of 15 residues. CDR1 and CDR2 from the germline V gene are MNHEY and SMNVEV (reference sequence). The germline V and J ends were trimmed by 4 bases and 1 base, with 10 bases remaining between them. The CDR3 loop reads CASSSRDKNTGELFF. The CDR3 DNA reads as TGTGCCAGCAGTTCTCGTGACAAGAACACCGGGGAGCTGTTTTTT.